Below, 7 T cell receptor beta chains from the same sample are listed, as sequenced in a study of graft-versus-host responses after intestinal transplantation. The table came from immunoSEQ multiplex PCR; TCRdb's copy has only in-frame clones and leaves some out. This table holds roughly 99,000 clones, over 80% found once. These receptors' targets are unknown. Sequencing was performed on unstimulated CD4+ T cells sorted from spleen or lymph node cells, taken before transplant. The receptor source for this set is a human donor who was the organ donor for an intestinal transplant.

The CDR3 sequence: CASSHYPRENYGYTF. In DNA form, the CDR3 reads TGTGCCAGCAGCCATTATCCCAGGGAAAACTATGGCTACACCTTC. This sequence joins TRBV7-9 and TRBJ1-2, with D tentatively TRBD1 (5 bases). The CDR3 extends over 15 amino acids. Trimming shortened V by 5 bases and J by 2 bases, and 15 bases separated the two germline ends. Germline lookup yields CDR1 SEHNR and CDR2 FQNEAQ (reference sequence).

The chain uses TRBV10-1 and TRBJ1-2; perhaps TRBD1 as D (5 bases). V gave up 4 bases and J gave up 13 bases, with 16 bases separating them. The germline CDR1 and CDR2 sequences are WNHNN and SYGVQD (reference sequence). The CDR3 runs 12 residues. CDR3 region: CASSVRRGRGTF. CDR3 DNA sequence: TGCGCCAGCAGTGTTAGGAGGGGTCGGGGCACCTTC.

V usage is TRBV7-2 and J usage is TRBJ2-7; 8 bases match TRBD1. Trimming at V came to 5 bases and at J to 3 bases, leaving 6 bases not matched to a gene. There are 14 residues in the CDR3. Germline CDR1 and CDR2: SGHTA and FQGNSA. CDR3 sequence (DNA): TGTGCCAGCAGCCCCCGACAGGGGAACTACGAGCAGTACTTC. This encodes CASSPRQGNYEQYF.

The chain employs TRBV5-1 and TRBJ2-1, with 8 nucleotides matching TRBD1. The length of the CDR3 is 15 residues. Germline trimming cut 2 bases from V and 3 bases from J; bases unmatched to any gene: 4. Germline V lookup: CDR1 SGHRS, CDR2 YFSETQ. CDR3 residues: CASSFTGTGYNEQFF. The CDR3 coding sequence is TGCGCCAGCAGCTTTACCGGGACAGGCTACAATGAGCAGTTCTTC.

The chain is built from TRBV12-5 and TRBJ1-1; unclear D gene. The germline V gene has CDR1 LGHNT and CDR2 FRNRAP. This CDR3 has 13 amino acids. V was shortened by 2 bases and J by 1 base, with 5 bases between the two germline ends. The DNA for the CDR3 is TGTGCTAGTGGTTTGAAAACGAACACTGAAGCTTTCTTT. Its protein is CASGLKTNTEAFF.

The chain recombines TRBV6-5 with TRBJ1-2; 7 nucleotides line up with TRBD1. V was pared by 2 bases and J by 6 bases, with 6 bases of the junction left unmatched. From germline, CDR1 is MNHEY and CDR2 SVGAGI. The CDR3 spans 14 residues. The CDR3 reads CASSYDRAGDGYTF. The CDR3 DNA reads TGTGCCAGCAGTTACGACAGGGCGGGAGATGGCTACACCTTC.

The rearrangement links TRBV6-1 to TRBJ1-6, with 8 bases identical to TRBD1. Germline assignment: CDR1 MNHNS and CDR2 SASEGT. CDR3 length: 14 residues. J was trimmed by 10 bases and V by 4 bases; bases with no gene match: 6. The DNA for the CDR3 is TGTGCCAGCAGTGTACAGGGGGGAGGATCACCCCTCCACTTT. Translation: CASSVQGGGSPLHF.